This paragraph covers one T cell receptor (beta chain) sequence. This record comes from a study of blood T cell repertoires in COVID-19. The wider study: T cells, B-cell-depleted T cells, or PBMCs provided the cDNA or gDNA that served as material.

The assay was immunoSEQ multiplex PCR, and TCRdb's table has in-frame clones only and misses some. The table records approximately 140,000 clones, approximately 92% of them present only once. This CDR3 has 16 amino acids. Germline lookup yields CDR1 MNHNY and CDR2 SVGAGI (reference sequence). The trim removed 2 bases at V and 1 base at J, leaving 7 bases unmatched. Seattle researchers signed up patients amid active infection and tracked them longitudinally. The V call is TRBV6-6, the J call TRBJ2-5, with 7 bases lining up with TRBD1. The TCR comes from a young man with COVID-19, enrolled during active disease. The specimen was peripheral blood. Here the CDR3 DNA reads TGTGCCAGCAGTTACCGGCAGGGGGTTAGCCAAGAGACCCAGTACTTC. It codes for CASSYRQGVSQETQYF.